The 27 T cell receptor beta chains below all came from one sample that was sequenced in a study of identical twins. TCRdb re-analysed the 5' RACE reads in MiXCR, keeping a single row per CDR3 protein. This table has 700,000 or so distinct CDR3 sequences, around 8.3% appearing once. The sample was also linked to a second study, of yellow fever vaccine responses in identical twins.

Input material: PBMCs. The receptors were sampled from a woman aged 18 to 35 in good health.

This clonotype was seen ten or more times. The CDR3: CASSLVKLAGLEETQYF. DNA of the CDR3: TGCGCCAGCAGCTTGGTAAAGTTGGCGGGGCTAGAAGAGACCCAGTACTTC. V usage is TRBV5-1 and J usage is TRBJ2-5; D possibly corresponds to TRBD2 (6 bases). Trimming took off 0 bases at V and 3 bases at J, with 18 bases between the two ends. Germline lookup yields CDR1 SGHRS and CDR2 YFSETQ. The CDR3 extends over 17 amino acids.

The rearrangement uses TRBV12-3 or TRBV12-4 and TRBJ1-4; TRBD1 agrees at 9 bases. V lost 8 bases, J lost 10 bases, and 11 bases stayed unmatched. This CDR3 has 14 residues. DNA for the CDR3: TGTGCCAGCGGGGATGGACAGGGGCCTCCAAAACTGTTTTTT. Its protein product is CASGDGQGPPKLFF.

The rearrangement joins TRBV5-1 to TRBJ2-3; perhaps TRBD1 as D (6 bases). The length of the CDR3 is 14 residues. Germline V gives CDR1 SGHRS, CDR2 YFSETQ. With 7 bases removed from V and 6 bases from J, the gap between germline ends came to 18 bases. The CDR3 loop is CASARVLGADTQYF. In nucleotides, the CDR3 is TGCGCCAGCGCACGGGTTTTGGGGGCGGATACGCAGTATTTT.

This clonotype came up many times. The rearrangement links TRBV7-2 to TRBJ2-3, with a tentative D call TRBD2 (5 bases). This CDR3 is built from 15 residues. V was shortened by 7 bases and J by 2 bases, with 16 bases between the two germline ends. CDR1 and CDR2 (germline): SGHTA, FQGNSA. In DNA, the CDR3 is TGTGCCAGCAACCTGATGGAGGCGGACACAGATACGCAGTATTTT. It is translated as CASNLMEADTDTQYF.

This sequence joins TRBV24-1 and TRBJ2-3; D is undetermined. CDR1 and CDR2 (germline): KGHDR, SFDVKD. V was pared by 2 bases and J by 7 bases, with 12 bases between. The CDR3 spans 14 residues. In nucleotides, the CDR3 is TGTGCCACCAGTGATTCTCCAGAAGTTAATACGCAGTATTTT. Translated, it gives CATSDSPEVNTQYF.

This chain links TRBV15 with TRBJ2-7; D call uncertain. V lost 3 bases to trimming and J lost 6 bases, with 18 bases between them. The CDR3 totals 15 residues. CDR1 LNHNV and CDR2 YYDKDF come from the germline V gene (reference sequence). CDR3 loop: CATSRASPGGLEQYF. The CDR3 bases are TGTGCCACCAGCAGGGCCAGTCCGGGCGGTCTCGAGCAGTACTTC.

The rearrangement joins TRBV20-1 to TRBJ2-5; 8 bases match TRBD2. CDR1 is DFQATT and CDR2 is SNEGSKA in the germline V gene (reference sequence). The CDR3 totals 15 residues. The V and J ends lost 5 bases and 4 bases, in that order; junction bases with no gene match: 12. The CDR3 reads CSASHDGGGPETQYF. The DNA of the CDR3 is TGCAGTGCTTCTCACGACGGGGGGGGCCCAGAGACCCAGTACTTC.

V and J are TRBV11-2 and TRBJ2-3, with 7 bases matching TRBD1. Trimming cost V 1 base and J 4 bases; bases outside gene matches: 8. The germline V gene encodes CDR1 SGHAT and CDR2 FQNNGV. The CDR3 runs 16 residues. The CDR3, as DNA: TGTGCCAGCAGCTTAGTGGGACAGAGGGGTCCAGATACGCAGTATTTT. Translating gives CASSLVGQRGPDTQYF.

This clonotype was detected ten times or more. The chain is built from TRBV5-1 and TRBJ2-3; perhaps TRBD1 as D (5 bases). CDR1 and CDR2 (germline): SGHRS, YFSETQ. V was clipped by 6 bases and J by 6 bases, with 14 bases between them. The CDR3 runs 13 residues. CDR3 nucleotide sequence: TGCGCCAGCACCCCCGATGGGGCCGATACGCAGTATTTT. Its translation is CASTPDGADTQYF. Full variable domain (remainder filled in from reference TRBV5-1 and TRBJ2-3): KAGVTQTPRYLIKTRGQQVTLSCSPISGHRSVSWYQQTPGQGLQFLFEYFSETQRNKGNFPGRFSGRQFSNSRSEMNVSTLELGDSALYLCASTPDGADTQYFGPGTRLTVL.

V gene TRBV7-6 combines with J gene TRBJ2-3; 7 bases agree with TRBD2. Germline V CDR1 and CDR2: SGHVS, FNYEAQ. With 4 bases clipped from V and 2 bases from J, the junction kept 12 bases outside the gene matches. CDR3 length: 17 residues. Written as DNA, the CDR3 is TGTGCCAGCAGCTCAGTAGTCGCGGGGGACTCCACAGATACGCAGTATTTT. It specifies CASSSVVAGDSTDTQYF.

This clonotype showed up just a few times. The rearrangement links TRBV28 to TRBJ2-3; 9 bases fit TRBD1. Germline lookup yields CDR1 MDHEN and CDR2 SYDVKM. The V gene end was trimmed by 3 bases and the J gene end by 3 bases; junction bases not matched to a gene: 10. The CDR3 length is 17 residues. Here the CDR3 reads CASSLAVGTGKTDTQYF. CDR3 sequence (DNA): TGTGCCAGCAGTTTGGCCGTGGGGACAGGGAAAACAGATACGCAGTATTTT.

V and J are TRBV28 and TRBJ2-7; D not resolved. This CDR3 region has 11 residues. The V gene's germline CDR1 is MDHEN and CDR2 SYDVKM. Trimming stripped 7 bases from V and 4 bases from J, with 8 bases between. CDR3 DNA sequence: TGTGCCAGCAAAATAGGATACGAGCAGTACTTC. Translated, it gives CASKIGYEQYF.

With regard to this clonotype: The junction and the germline gene differ at one end; a read error may be behind it. V is TRBV7-7 and J is TRBJ2-3; no definite D call. This CDR3 spans 15 amino acids. Germline assignment: CDR1 SSHAT and CDR2 FNYEAQ (reference sequence). CDR3 protein: CASSPIIGRTDTQYF. The DNA of the CDR3 is TGTGCTAGCAGCCCTATCATTGGACGAACAGATACGCAGTATTTT.

The V and J genes are TRBV7-2 and TRBJ2-5, with 11 bases lining up with TRBD2. V lost 1 base, J lost 7 bases, and 5 bases stayed unmatched. CDR3 length: 15 residues. From germline, CDR1 is SGHTA and CDR2 FQGNSA. Here the CDR3 reads CASSLVSGGAATQYF. The DNA of the CDR3 is TGTGCCAGCAGCTTAGTTAGCGGGGGGGCTGCGACCCAGTACTTC.

This clonotype was observed at least ten times. V is TRBV4-1 and J is TRBJ2-1, with TRBD1 matching 7 bases. With V trimmed by 2 bases and J by 8 bases, 3 bases remained unmatched. Per germline, CDR1 MGHRA and CDR2 YSYEKL. The CDR3 spans 13 residues. The CDR3 protein is CASSQTRGYEQFF. For the CDR3, the DNA is TGCGCCAGCAGCCAAACCAGGGGGTATGAGCAGTTCTTC.

V gene TRBV6-5 combines with J gene TRBJ2-5; 12 nucleotides align to TRBD2. CDR3 size: 16 residues. Germline V gene lookup returns CDR1 MNHEY and CDR2 SVGAGI. Unmatched junction bases numbered 6, after V lost 1 base and J lost 6 bases. CDR3 nucleotide sequence: TGTGCCAGCAGTTACTTTAGGACTAGCGGGACACAGACCCAGTACTTC. Its translation is CASSYFRTSGTQTQYF.

This clonotype was seen only a few times. The CDR3 nucleotides are TGTGCCAGCAGCTCCCTTGGGAGGGCAGGTGAGCAGTTCTTC. It specifies CASSSLGRAGEQFF. The V and J genes are TRBV7-2 and TRBJ2-1, with 7 bases matching TRBD2. The CDR3 totals 14 residues. Germline trimming cut 4 bases from V and 9 bases from J; bases unmatched to any gene: 9. The V gene's germline CDR1 is SGHTA and CDR2 FQGNSA.

The rearrangement joins TRBV16 to TRBJ1-5, with D uncertain. Germline CDR1 reads KGHSY; CDR2 reads FQNENV. This CDR3 contains 14 residues. V dropped 0 bases and J dropped 3 bases, with 6 bases sitting between them. The CDR3 loop reads CASSQSSNNQPQHF. The CDR3 DNA reads TGTGCCAGCAGCCAATCAAGTAACAATCAGCCCCAGCATTTT.

The sample holds a few counts of this clonotype. The chain couples TRBV7-9 to TRBJ2-5, with unresolved D. This CDR3 comprises 16 residues. V gave up 6 bases and J gave up 1 base, with 18 bases separating them. CDR1 is SEHNR, CDR2 FQNEAQ, per germline (reference sequence). CDR3 sequence reads: CASSLGPHSAQETQYF. DNA for the CDR3: TGTGCCAGCAGTTTGGGCCCTCACTCCGCCCAAGAGACCCAGTACTTC.

This chain joins TRBV4-3 and TRBJ2-2, with D possibly matching TRBD2 (6 bases). Germline V gene lookup returns CDR1 LGHNA and CDR2 YSLEER. CDR3 length: 14 residues. The germline V and J ends were trimmed by 6 bases and 0 bases, with 8 bases remaining between them. The CDR3 DNA is TGCGCCAGCAGGGCGGGACCGAACACCGGGGAGCTGTTTTTT. It yields the protein CASRAGPNTGELFF.

This rearrangement joins TRBV20-1 to TRBJ2-3; TRBD2 agrees at 9 bases. V shed 0 bases and J 3 bases; nucleotides not matched to a gene: 10. Germline V gene lookup returns CDR1 DFQATT and CDR2 SNEGSKA (reference sequence). The CDR3 runs to 17 residues. In nucleotides, the CDR3 is TGCAGTGCTAGAGATCCCATCGGGAGCGGGGGGACAGATACGCAGTATTTT. Protein sequence: CSARDPIGSGGTDTQYF.

The chain is built from TRBV5-1 and TRBJ2-5; D unclear. Trimming stripped 3 bases from V and 4 bases from J, with 13 bases between. The CDR3 contains 14 residues. Germline assignment: CDR1 SGHRS and CDR2 YFSETQ. The chain's CDR3 is CASSSSWGGETQYF. CDR3 nucleotide sequence: TGCGCCAGCAGCTCTTCTTGGGGTGGAGAGACCCAGTACTTC.

The gene calls are TRBV7-9 and TRBJ1-3; TRBD1 aligns across 9 bases. Germline V gene data show CDR1 as SEHNR and CDR2 as FQNEAQ (reference sequence). The CDR3 loop spans 15 amino acids. The V segment lost 4 bases and the J segment 7 bases; nucleotides outside the gene matches: 8. The CDR3 reads CASSSPRDRVNTIYF. As DNA, the CDR3 is TGTGCCAGCAGCTCCCCGCGGGACAGGGTGAACACCATATATTTT.

The chain joins TRBV28 to TRBJ1-4, with TRBD1 matching over 8 bases. Trimming removed 3 bases from V and 7 bases from J; junction bases left unmatched: 16. Germline lookup yields CDR1 MDHEN and CDR2 SYDVKM. The CDR3 runs 18 residues. The CDR3 sequence is CASSFSQGAVVIGEKLFF. CDR3 DNA: TGTGCCAGCAGTTTTTCCCAGGGGGCGGTGGTAATAGGTGAAAAACTGTTTTTT.

The V call is TRBV6-1, the J call TRBJ2-2, with TRBD1 identical over 10 bases. The CDR3 runs to 16 residues. CDR1 and CDR2 from the germline V gene are MNHNS and SASEGT. J was trimmed by 7 bases and V by 7 bases; bases with no gene match: 12. CDR3 nucleotide sequence: TGTGCCAGCACCGCCAGCCGGACAGGGGGAGACGGGGAGCTGTTTTTT. Translated: CASTASRTGGDGELFF.

This clonotype has a count of ten or more. The chain has TRBV12-3 or TRBV12-4 and TRBJ2-7, with D possibly matching TRBD2 (6 bases). Trimming cost V 5 bases and J 2 bases, with 13 bases left between them. This CDR3 contains 14 residues. This CDR3 is CASSPMTRAYEQYF. Written as DNA, the CDR3 is TGTGCCAGCAGTCCAATGACTAGGGCCTACGAGCAGTACTTC.

Only a few counts were recorded for this clonotype. The chain is built from TRBV29-1 and TRBJ2-7; D uncertain. Germline V gene sequence: CDR1 SQVTM, CDR2 ANQGSEA. CDR3 size: 12 residues. V shed 7 bases and J shed 2 bases, with 12 bases lying between them. The DNA for the CDR3 is TGCAGCGCAACTGGGTGGACCTACGAGCAGTACTTC. This codes for CSATGWTYEQYF.